The 4 T cell receptor beta chains presented below share a single source sample, sequenced in a study of T cells in Graves' hyperthyroidism and ophthalmopathy. From RNA transcripts, TCR beta CDR3 regions were amplified. The TCR CDR3 first-round RT-PCR relied on the HTBI primer set. TCRdb passed the multiplex PCR reads through MiXCR, listing each CDR3 protein once. Here the sample spans approximately 600,000 distinct CDR3 sequences, roughly 20% being singletons. Source material: blood. These TCRs come from a man aged 30 to 45 with Graves' ophthalmopathy.

V and J are TRBV30 and TRBJ2-2; weak D call: TRBD1 (6 bases). This CDR3 region has 13 residues. V lost 5 bases and J lost 7, with 14 bases in between. The germline CDR1 and CDR2 sequences are GTSNPN and SVGIG (reference sequence). This chain's CDR3 is CAWSSGVVGELFF. The CDR3 DNA reads as TGTGCCTGGTCTTCAGGGGTGGTCGGGGAGCTGTTTTTT.

This clonotype appeared many times. A junction boundary mismatches the germline segment, possibly from a read error. The CDR3: CANSSATGTHQPQHF. CDR3 coding DNA: TGTGCCAACAGTTCAGCTACAGGGACCCATCAGCCCCAGCATTTT. The V gene is TRBV28, the J gene TRBJ1-5; possibly TRBD1 for D (6 bases). This CDR3 contains 15 residues. Germline V gene lookup returns CDR1 MDHEN and CDR2 SYDVKM.

This clonotype was counted between two and nine times. The chain links TRBV12-3 or TRBV12-4 to TRBJ2-3; D is unresolved. CDR3 length: 15 amino acids. V lost 4 bases to trimming and J lost 2 bases, with 13 bases between them. CDR3 protein: CASSYRQTYTDTQYF. CDR3 coding DNA: TGTGCCAGCAGTTATCGCCAGACGTACACAGATACGCAGTATTTT.

The chain has TRBV28 and TRBJ2-3; D is undetermined. Trimming stripped 5 bases from V and 0 bases from J, with 12 bases between. The CDR3 is 15 amino acids. Germline CDR1 and CDR2: MDHEN and SYDVKM. The CDR3 bases are TGTGCCAGCAGTACTCTCGGCAAAAGCACAGATACGCAGTATTTT. This sequence encodes CASSTLGKSTDTQYF. Based on the CDR3 plus reference TRBV28 and TRBJ2-3, the full variable domain is DVKVTQSSRYLVKRTGEKVFLECVQDMDHENMFWYRQDPGLGLRLIYFSYDVKMKEKGDIPEGYSVSREKKERFSLILESASTNQTSMYLCASSTLGKSTDTQYFGPGTRLTVL.